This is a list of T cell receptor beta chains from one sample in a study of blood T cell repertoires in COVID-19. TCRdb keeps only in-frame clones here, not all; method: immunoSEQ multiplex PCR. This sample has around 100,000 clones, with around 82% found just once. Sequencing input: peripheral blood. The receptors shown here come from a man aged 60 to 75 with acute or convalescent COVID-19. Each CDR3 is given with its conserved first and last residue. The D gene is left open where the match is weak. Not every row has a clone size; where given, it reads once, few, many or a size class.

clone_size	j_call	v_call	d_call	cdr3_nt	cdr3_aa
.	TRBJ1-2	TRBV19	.	TGTGCCAGTACCGAAGATATTAGTTATGGCTACACCTTC	CASTEDISYGYTF
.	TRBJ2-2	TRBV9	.	TGTGCCAGCAGCGTAACAGCCGGGGAGCTGTTTTTT	CASSVTAGELFF
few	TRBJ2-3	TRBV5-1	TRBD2	TGCGCCAGCAGCTTATCAAGCGGGGGGGCCACAGATACGCAGTATTTT	CASSLSSGGATDTQYF
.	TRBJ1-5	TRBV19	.	TGTGCCAGTAGACGACAGCCCTATAGCAATCAGCCCCAGCATTTT	CASRRQPYSNQPQHF
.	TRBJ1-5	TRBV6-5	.	TGTGCCAGCAGTACTCGAGGTCAGCCCCAGCATTTT	CASSTRGQPQHF
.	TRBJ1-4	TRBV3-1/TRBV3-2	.	TGTGCCAGCAGCCCCAGGGCTGCTAATGAAAAACTGTTTTTT	CASSPRAANEKLFF
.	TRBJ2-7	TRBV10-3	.	TGTGCCATCAGCCAGACAGTCTACGAGCAGTACTTC	CAISQTVYEQYF
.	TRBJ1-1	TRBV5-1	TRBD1	TGCGCCAGCAGCTATGGGGACAGAGAAGCTTTCTTT	CASSYGDREAFF
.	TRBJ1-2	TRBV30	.	TGTGCCTGGAGTGTAGCAGGTACCCATGGCTACACCTTC	CAWSVAGTHGYTF
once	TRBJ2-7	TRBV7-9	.	TGTGCCAGCAGCCGACAGGATAGGAGCTCCTACGAGCAGTACTTC	CASSRQDRSSYEQYF
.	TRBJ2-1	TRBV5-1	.	TGCGCCAGCAGAGATGGGGGGAGCTCCTACAATGAGCAGTTCTTC	CASRDGGSSYNEQFF
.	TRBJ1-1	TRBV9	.	TGTGCCAGCAGCGCGAGAGGAGGGAACACTGAAGCTTTCTTT	CASSARGGNTEAFF
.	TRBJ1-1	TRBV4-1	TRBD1	TGCGCCAGCAGCCATGGAAGACAGGGTGACACTGAAGCTTTCTTT	CASSHGRQGDTEAFF
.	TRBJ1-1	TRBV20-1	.	TGCAGTGCTAGTCCCGGGACATATGAAGCTTTCTTT	CSASPGTYEAFF
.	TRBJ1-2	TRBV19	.	TGTGCCAGTAGTCGGGGGGCCATGGGCGGCTACACCTTC	CASSRGAMGGYTF
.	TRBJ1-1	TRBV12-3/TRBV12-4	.	TGTGCCAGCAGTTTAACGGTCACTGAAGCTTTCTTT	CASSLTVTEAFF
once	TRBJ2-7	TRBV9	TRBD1	TGTGCCAGCAGCCCCAATTGGGACAGTGCCTACGAGCAGTACTTC	CASSPNWDSAYEQYF
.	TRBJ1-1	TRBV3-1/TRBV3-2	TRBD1	TGTGCCAGCAGCCAAGATAGGTCCGCAGGGGGCGCGGATGAAGCTTTCTTT	CASSQDRSAGGADEAFF
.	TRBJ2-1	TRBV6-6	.	TGTGCCAGCAGTTACTTCGCGGGGAATGAGCAGTTCTTC	CASSYFAGNEQFF
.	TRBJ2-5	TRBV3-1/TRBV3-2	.	TGTGCCAGCAGCCAAGATCCGGGGAAAGAGACCCAGTACTTC	CASSQDPGKETQYF
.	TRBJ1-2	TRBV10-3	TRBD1	TGTGCCATCAGTGGGACAGGGGCAGGAGATGGCTACACCTTC	CAISGTGAGDGYTF
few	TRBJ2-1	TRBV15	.	TGTGCCACCAGCAGGGACTACAGGGGAGTCGATGAGCAGTTCTTC	CATSRDYRGVDEQFF
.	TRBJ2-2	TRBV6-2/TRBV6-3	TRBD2	TGTGCCAGCAGTTGGGCCGCTAGCGGGGGGGCCGAAAACACCGGGGAGCTGTTTTTT	CASSWAASGGAENTGELFF
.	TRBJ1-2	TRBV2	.	TGTGCCAGCAGTGAACGGCAGGGAACGTTGTCGGACTATGGCTACACCTTC	CASSERQGTLSDYGYTF
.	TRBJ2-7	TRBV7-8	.	TGTGCCAGCAGCTTATTGGGACTTTCCACCGAGCAGTACTTC	CASSLLGLSTEQYF
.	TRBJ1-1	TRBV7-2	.	TGTGCCAGCAGCGTGACGGTGGGCTACATGAACACTGAAGCTTTCTTT	CASSVTVGYMNTEAFF
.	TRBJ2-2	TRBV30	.	TGTGCCTGGATCGAGGGGAACACCGGGGAGCTGTTTTTT	CAWIEGNTGELFF